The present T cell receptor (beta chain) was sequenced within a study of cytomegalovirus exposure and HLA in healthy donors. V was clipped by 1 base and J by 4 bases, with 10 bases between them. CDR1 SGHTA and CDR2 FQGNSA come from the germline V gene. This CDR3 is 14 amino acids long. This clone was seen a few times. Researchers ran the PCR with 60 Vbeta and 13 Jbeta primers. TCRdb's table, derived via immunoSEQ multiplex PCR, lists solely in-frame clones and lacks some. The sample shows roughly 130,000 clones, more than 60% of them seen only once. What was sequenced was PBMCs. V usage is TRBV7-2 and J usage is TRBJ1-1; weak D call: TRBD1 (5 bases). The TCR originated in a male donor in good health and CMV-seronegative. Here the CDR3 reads CASSLDAGTTEAFF. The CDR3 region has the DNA TGTGCCAGCAGCTTAGATGCGGGGACCACTGAAGCTTTCTTT.